What follows are 12 T cell receptor beta chains derived from one specimen sequenced in a study of blood T cell repertoires in COVID-19. TCRdb's copy holds only in-frame clones and misses some; the assay was immunoSEQ multiplex PCR. The sample comprises over 150,000 clones, around nine tenths of which are singletons, and about 0.6% rests with the top ten. The sample was peripheral blood. The receptors shown here come from a man aged 55 to 70 with COVID-19, enrolled during active disease.

The rearrangement links TRBV19 to TRBJ1-5; 7 bases are shared with TRBD1. This CDR3 comprises 16 residues. Losses at the gene ends were 1 base for V and 7 bases for J; bases not matched to a gene: 10. The germline gives CDR1 LNHDA, CDR2 SQIVND (reference sequence). CDR3 sequence: CASSIVGTVERQPQHF. In DNA form, the CDR3 reads TGTGCCAGTAGTATAGTGGGGACAGTGGAGAGGCAGCCCCAGCATTTT.

The genes are TRBV6-5 and TRBJ1-1, with D possibly TRBD1 on 5 matching bases. This CDR3 comprises 15 residues. Germline V gene data show CDR1 as MNHEY and CDR2 as SVGAGI. Deletions cut 4 bases from V and 0 bases from J, with 12 bases between. The CDR3: CASSLQETMNTEAFF. CDR3 DNA: TGTGCCAGCAGTTTACAGGAGACCATGAACACTGAAGCTTTCTTT.

The chain carries TRBV7-2 and TRBJ1-4, with D possibly matching TRBD1 (5 bases). Germline V gives CDR1 SGHTA, CDR2 FQGNSA. This CDR3 has 15 amino acids. Trimming pared 2 bases from V and 5 bases from J, leaving 12 bases between. The CDR3 is CASSLRGGVNEKLFF. The CDR3 nucleotides are TGTGCCAGCAGCTTAAGGGGCGGGGTGAATGAAAAACTGTTTTTT. Together with reference TRBV7-2 and TRBJ1-4, the CDR3 gives the full variable domain: GAGVSQSPSNKVTEKGKDVELRCDPISGHTALYWYRQSLGQGLEFLIYFQGNSAPDKSGLPSDRFSAERTGGSVSTLTIQRTQQEDSAVYLCASSLRGGVNEKLFFGSGTQLSVL.

V and J are TRBV5-6 and TRBJ2-1; possible D gene TRBD2, 5 bases. Per germline, CDR1 SGHDT and CDR2 YYEEEE. The length of the CDR3 is 16 residues. Deletions cut 4 bases from V and 9 bases from J, with 23 bases between. The chain's CDR3 is CASSPPVFFTSGEQFF. The CDR3 DNA reads TGTGCCAGCAGCCCACCAGTATTCTTTACTAGTGGTGAGCAGTTCTTC. Complete variable domain (other parts from reference TRBV5-6 and TRBJ2-1): DAGVTQSPTHLIKTRGQQVTLRCSPKSGHDTVSWYQQALGQGPQFIFQYYEEEERQRGNFPDRFSGHQFPNYSSELNVNALLLGDSALYLCASSPPVFFTSGEQFFGPGTRLTVL.

This clone appeared a single time. This chain links TRBV5-6 with TRBJ1-1; TRBD1 might be the D (6 bases). Germline V lookup: CDR1 SGHDT, CDR2 YYEEEE. The CDR3 is 14 residues long. V gave up 3 bases and J gave up 1 base, with 10 bases separating them. CDR3 DNA sequence: TGTGCCAGCAGCTACCAGACAGGGAACACTGAAGCTTTCTTT. This gives the protein CASSYQTGNTEAFF.

V and J are TRBV7-9 and TRBJ1-4; D gene uncertain. Germline loops: CDR1 SEHNR, CDR2 FQNEAQ (reference sequence). V lost 1 base, J lost 3 bases, and 3 bases lay in between. The CDR3 runs to 13 residues. In DNA, the CDR3 is TGTGCCAGCAGCTTAGACTCTAATGAAAAACTGTTTTTT. It encodes CASSLDSNEKLFF. Complete variable domain (other parts from reference TRBV7-9 and TRBJ1-4): DTGVSQNPRHKITKRGQNVTFRCDPISEHNRLYWYRQTLGQGPEFLTYFQNEAQLEKSRLLSDRFSAERPKGSFSTLEIQRTEQGDSAMYLCASSLDSNEKLFFGSGTQLSVL.

CDR3 amino acids: CASSLQTGPYGYTF. CDR3 in DNA: TGTGCCAGCAGCCTCCAGACAGGGCCCTATGGCTACACCTTC. The V call is TRBV7-2, the J call TRBJ1-2; 7 positions agree with TRBD1. Germline V gene lookup returns CDR1 SGHTA and CDR2 FQGNSA. This CDR3 is built from 14 residues. V was clipped by 5 bases and J by 4 bases; unmatched bases: 7.

J is TRBJ1-1 and V is TRBV3-1 (or the pseudogene TRBV3-2), with D uncertain. CDR3 length equals 15 residues. In germline, CDR1 is LGHDT, CDR2 YNNKEL (reference sequence). Trimming cost V 5 bases and J 0 bases, with 13 bases left between them. In DNA, the CDR3 is TGTGCCAGCAGCTTCCGAGACCGGGTGAACACTGAAGCTTTCTTT. Translated, it gives CASSFRDRVNTEAFF.

This rearrangement joins TRBV4-2 to TRBJ2-3; 10 bases are shared with TRBD2. Germline CDR1 LGHNA, CDR2 YNFKEQ. The V and J ends lost 2 bases and 0 bases, in that order; junction bases with no gene match: 2. The CDR3 runs 16 residues. Here the CDR3 reads CASSQKAGGSTDTQYF. In nucleotides, the CDR3 is TGTGCCAGCAGCCAAAAAGCGGGAGGGAGCACAGATACGCAGTATTTT.

This clone has only one observation. This sequence joins TRBV18 and TRBJ2-5; D possibly corresponds to TRBD2 (6 bases). This CDR3 has 13 residues. Germline V gives CDR1 KGHSH, CDR2 LQKENI. Trimming took off 4 bases at V and 5 bases at J, with 11 bases between the two ends. The chain's CDR3 is CASSRSRGETQYF. In nucleotides, the CDR3 is TGTGCCAGCTCACGCTCCCGGGGGGAGACCCAGTACTTC.

The chain is built from TRBV15 and TRBJ1-2, with 8 bases fitting TRBD1. After removal of 4 bases from V and 1 base from J, the junction contained 8 bases not matched to a gene. CDR3 length: 16 residues. Germline V gene sequence: CDR1 LNHNV, CDR2 YYDKDF (reference sequence). The CDR3 DNA reads TGTGCCACCAGCAAATCCCGGGACAGGATTAACTATGGCTACACCTTC. Its translation is CATSKSRDRINYGYTF. Full variable domain (outside the CDR3, taken from reference TRBV15 and TRBJ1-2): DAMVIQNPRYQVTQFGKPVTLSCSQTLNHNVMYWYQQKSSQAPKLLFHYYDKDFNNEADTPDNFQSRRPNTSFCFLDIRSPGLGDTAMYLCATSKSRDRINYGYTFGSGTRLTVV.

V usage is TRBV28 and J usage is TRBJ1-3; 7 bases are shared with TRBD1. Germline CDR1 is MDHEN and CDR2 is SYDVKM. V shed 3 bases and J 0 bases; nucleotides not matched to a gene: 2. This CDR3 has 15 residues. The CDR3 sequence: CASSLGTVSGNTIYF. Here the CDR3 DNA reads TGTGCCAGCAGTTTGGGGACAGTCTCTGGAAACACCATATATTTT. Combining the CDR3 with reference TRBV28 and TRBJ1-3 gives the whole variable domain DVKVTQSSRYLVKRTGEKVFLECVQDMDHENMFWYRQDPGLGLRLIYFSYDVKMKEKGDIPEGYSVSREKKERFSLILESASTNQTSMYLCASSLGTVSGNTIYFGEGSWLTVV.